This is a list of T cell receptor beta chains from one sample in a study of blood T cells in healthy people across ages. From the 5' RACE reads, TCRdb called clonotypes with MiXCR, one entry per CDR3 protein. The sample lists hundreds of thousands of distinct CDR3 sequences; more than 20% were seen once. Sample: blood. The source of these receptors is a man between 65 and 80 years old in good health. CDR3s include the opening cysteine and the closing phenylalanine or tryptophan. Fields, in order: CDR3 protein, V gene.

cdr3_aa: CSARGARGAMETQYF; v_call: TRBV20-1
cdr3_aa: CASSLTATAGQFF; v_call: TRBV28
cdr3_aa: CASSVTGEGRGEQFF; v_call: TRBV9
cdr3_aa: CASSLSGGRGLEQYF; v_call: TRBV28
cdr3_aa: CASRNNQGTGDSYEQYF; v_call: TRBV12-3/TRBV12-4
cdr3_aa: CASIRGVGETQYF; v_call: TRBV2
cdr3_aa: CAISVRDRGEDYGYTF; v_call: TRBV10-3
cdr3_aa: CASRFEGLAVYNEQFF; v_call: TRBV6-2/TRBV6-3
cdr3_aa: CASSPQGLHQPQHF; v_call: TRBV5-1
cdr3_aa: CASSASGTVFAGNTIYF; v_call: TRBV28
cdr3_aa: CASSNRENTEAFF; v_call: TRBV19
cdr3_aa: CASSLAAKRVETQYF; v_call: TRBV7-2
cdr3_aa: CASSWAALPDTQYF; v_call: TRBV12-3/TRBV12-4
cdr3_aa: CASSQGTSGAQETQYF; v_call: TRBV4-3
cdr3_aa: CASSDQKGGSYNEQFF; v_call: TRBV25-1
cdr3_aa: CASSYITGLAKNIQYF; v_call: TRBV6-5
cdr3_aa: CSASPGDSNYGYTF; v_call: TRBV20-1
cdr3_aa: CASRPQIGNTIYF; v_call: TRBV9
cdr3_aa: CASSLDRIQETQYF; v_call: TRBV6-2/TRBV6-3
cdr3_aa: CASTPIGVDTEAFF; v_call: TRBV12-3/TRBV12-4
cdr3_aa: CASSQQTPDRGGEQYF; v_call: TRBV3-1
cdr3_aa: CSADGGSSYNEQFF; v_call: TRBV29-1
cdr3_aa: CASSIGGFSSYEQYF; v_call: TRBV9